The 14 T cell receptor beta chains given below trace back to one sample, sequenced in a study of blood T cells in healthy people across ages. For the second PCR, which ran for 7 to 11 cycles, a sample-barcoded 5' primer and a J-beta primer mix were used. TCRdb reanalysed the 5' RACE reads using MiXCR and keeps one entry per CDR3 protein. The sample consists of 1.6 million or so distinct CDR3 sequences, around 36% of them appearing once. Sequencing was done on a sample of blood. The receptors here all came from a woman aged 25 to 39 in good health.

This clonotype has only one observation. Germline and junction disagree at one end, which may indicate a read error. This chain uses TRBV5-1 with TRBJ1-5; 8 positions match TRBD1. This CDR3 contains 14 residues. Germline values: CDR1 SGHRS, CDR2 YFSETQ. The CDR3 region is CASSFGGQDQSQHF. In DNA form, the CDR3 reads TGCGCCAGCAGCTTCGGGGGACAGGATCAGTCCCAGCATTTT.

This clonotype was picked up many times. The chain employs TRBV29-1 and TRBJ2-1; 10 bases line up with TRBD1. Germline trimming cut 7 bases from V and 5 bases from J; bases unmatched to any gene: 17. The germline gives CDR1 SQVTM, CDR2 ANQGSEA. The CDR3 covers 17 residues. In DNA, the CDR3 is TGCAGCGCCAAAAGGCGGATAGGACAGGGGGGCGACAATGAGCAGTTCTTC. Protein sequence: CSAKRRIGQGGDNEQFF.

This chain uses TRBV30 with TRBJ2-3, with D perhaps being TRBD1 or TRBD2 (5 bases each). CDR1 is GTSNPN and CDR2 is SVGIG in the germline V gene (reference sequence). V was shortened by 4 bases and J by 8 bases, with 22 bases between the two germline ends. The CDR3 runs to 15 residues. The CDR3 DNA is TGTGCCTGGATGGACGCCGGGACCCGCGGAGGTACGCAGTATTTT. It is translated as CAWMDAGTRGGTQYF.

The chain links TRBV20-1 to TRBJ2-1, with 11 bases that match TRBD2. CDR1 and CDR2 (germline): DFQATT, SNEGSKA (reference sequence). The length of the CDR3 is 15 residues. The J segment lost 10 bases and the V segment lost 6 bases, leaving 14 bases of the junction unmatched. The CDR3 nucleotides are TGCAGTGCGAACCTTCCCGGGACTAGCGGACGGGAGCAGTTCTTC. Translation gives CSANLPGTSGREQFF.

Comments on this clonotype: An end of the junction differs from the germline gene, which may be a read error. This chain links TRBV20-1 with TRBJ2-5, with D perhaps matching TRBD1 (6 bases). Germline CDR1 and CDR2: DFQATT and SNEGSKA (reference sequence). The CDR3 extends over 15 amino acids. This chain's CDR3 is CSTRAPTGAQETQYF. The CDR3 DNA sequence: TGCAGTACTAGAGCCCCGACAGGAGCGCAAGAGACCCAGTACTTC.

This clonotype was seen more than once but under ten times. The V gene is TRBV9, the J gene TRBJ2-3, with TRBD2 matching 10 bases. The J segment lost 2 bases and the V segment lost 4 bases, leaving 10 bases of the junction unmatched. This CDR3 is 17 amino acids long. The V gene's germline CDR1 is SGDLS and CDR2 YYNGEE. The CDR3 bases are TGTGCCAGCAGCCCTACGGGACTAGCGAGGAACACAGATACGCAGTATTTT. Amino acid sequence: CASSPTGLARNTDTQYF.

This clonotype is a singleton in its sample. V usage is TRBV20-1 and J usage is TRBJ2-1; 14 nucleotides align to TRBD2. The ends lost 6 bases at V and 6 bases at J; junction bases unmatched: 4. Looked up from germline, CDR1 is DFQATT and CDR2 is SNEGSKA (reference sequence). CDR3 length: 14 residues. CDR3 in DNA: TGCAGTGCATACGGGACTAGCGGGGGCAATGAGCAGTTCTTC. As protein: CSAYGTSGGNEQFF.

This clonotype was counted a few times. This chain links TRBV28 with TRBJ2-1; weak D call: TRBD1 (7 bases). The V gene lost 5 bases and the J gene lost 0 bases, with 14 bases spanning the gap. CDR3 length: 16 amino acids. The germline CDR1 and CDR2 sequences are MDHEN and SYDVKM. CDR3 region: CASSGGTARSYNEQFF. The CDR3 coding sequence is TGTGCCAGCAGTGGGGGGACAGCCCGCTCCTACAATGAGCAGTTCTTC.

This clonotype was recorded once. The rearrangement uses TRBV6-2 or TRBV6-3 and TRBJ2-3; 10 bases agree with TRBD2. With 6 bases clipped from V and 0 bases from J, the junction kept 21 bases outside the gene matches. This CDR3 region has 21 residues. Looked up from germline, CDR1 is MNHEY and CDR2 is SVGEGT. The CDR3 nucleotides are TGTGCCAGCAGCCTACCCCAACGCCTTACTAGCGGGGTAACTAGCACAGATACGCAGTATTTT. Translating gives CASSLPQRLTSGVTSTDTQYF.

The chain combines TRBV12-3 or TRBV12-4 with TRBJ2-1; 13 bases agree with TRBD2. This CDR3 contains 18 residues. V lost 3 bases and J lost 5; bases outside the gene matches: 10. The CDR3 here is CASSLGTSGRVQNNEQFF. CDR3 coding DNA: TGTGCCAGCAGTTTGGGTACTAGCGGGAGGGTCCAGAACAATGAGCAGTTCTTC.

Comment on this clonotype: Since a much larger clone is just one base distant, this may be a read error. CDR3 residues: CASSAAPHFGGYTF. Here the CDR3 DNA reads TGTGCCAGCAGCGCAGCTCCCCACTTCGGTGGCTACACCTTC. The V gene is TRBV9, the J gene TRBJ1-2; the D is unclear. Germline CDR1 and CDR2: SGDLS and YYNGEE. Trimming took off 3 bases at V and 7 bases at J, with 16 bases between the two ends. CDR3 size: 14 residues. Combining the CDR3 with reference TRBV9 and TRBJ1-2 gives the whole variable domain DSGVTQTPKHLITATGQRVTLRCSPRSGDLSVYWYQQSLDQGLQFLIQYYNGEERAKGNILERFSAQQFPDLHSELNLSSLELGDSALYFCASSAAPHFGGYTFGSGTRLTVV.

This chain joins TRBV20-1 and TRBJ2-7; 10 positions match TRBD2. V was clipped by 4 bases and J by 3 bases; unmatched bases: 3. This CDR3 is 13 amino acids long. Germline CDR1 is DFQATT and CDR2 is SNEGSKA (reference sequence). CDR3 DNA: TGCAGTGCTACCGGACTAGCGGACTACGAGCAGTACTTC. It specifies CSATGLADYEQYF.

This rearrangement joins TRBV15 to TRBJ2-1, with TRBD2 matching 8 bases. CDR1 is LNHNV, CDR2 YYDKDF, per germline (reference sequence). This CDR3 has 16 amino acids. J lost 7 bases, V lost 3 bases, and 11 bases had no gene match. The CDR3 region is CATSRESLAGQNEQFF. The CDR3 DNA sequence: TGTGCCACCAGCAGGGAGAGCTTAGCGGGGCAAAATGAGCAGTTCTTC.

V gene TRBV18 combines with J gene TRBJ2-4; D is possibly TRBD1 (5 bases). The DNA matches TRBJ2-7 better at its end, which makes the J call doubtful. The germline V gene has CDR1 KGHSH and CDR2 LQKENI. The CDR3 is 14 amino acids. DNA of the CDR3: TGTGCCAGCTCACCAGGGGCTAAAGTCTGCGAGCAGTACTTC. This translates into CASSPGAKVCEQYF.